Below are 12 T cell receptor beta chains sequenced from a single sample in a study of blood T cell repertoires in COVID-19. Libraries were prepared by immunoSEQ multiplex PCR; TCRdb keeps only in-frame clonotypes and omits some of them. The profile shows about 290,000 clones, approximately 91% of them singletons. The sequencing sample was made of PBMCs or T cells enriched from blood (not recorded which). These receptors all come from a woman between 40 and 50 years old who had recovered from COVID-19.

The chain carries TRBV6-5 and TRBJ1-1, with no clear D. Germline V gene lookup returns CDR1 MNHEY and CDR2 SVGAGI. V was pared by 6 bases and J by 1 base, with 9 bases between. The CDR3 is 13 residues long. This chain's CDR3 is CASSGRENTEAFF. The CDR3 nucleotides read TGTGCCAGCAGCGGACGGGAGAACACTGAAGCTTTCTTT.

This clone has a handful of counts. CDR3 DNA sequence: TGCGCCAGCAGCTTGGGCTACTCGGACGAGCAGTACTTC. This codes for CASSLGYSDEQYF. The chain recombines TRBV5-1 with TRBJ2-7; D gene ambiguous. This CDR3 spans 13 amino acids. Trimming shortened V by 0 bases and J by 5 bases, and 9 bases separated the two germline ends. From germline, CDR1 is SGHRS and CDR2 YFSETQ.

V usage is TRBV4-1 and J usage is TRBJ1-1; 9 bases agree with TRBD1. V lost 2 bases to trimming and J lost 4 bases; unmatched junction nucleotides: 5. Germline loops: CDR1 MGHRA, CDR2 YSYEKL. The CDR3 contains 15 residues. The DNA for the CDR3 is TGCGCCAGCAGCCAAAGGACAGGGGTGGGCACTGAAGCTTTCTTT. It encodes CASSQRTGVGTEAFF.

CDR3 bases: TGTGCCAGCAGCCGAGGACATCCCGGTGGCACTGAAGCTTTCTTT. It is translated as CASSRGHPGGTEAFF. The J gene is TRBJ1-1, the V gene TRBV6-5; maybe TRBD1 (5 bases). The germline CDR1 and CDR2 sequences are MNHEY and SVGAGI. The CDR3 contains 15 residues. V lost 6 bases and J 4 bases, leaving 18 bases between the germline ends.

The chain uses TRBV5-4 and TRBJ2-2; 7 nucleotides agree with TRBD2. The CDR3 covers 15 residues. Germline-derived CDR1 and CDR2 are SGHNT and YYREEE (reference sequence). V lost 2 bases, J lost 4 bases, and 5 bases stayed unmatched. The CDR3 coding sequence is TGTGCCAGCAGCTTCGGCGGGAGCGTCACCGGGGAGCTGTTTTTT. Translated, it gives CASSFGGSVTGELFF.

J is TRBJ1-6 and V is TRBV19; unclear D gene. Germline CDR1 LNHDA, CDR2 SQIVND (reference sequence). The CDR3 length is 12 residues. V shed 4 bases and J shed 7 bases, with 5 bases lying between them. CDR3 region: CASSNKNSPLHF. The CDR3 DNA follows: TGTGCCAGTAGTAACAAGAATTCACCCCTCCACTTT.

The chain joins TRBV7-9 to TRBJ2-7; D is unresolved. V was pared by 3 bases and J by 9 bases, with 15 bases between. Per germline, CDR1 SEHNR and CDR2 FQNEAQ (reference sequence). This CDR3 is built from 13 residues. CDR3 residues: CASSFLEESAQYF. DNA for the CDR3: TGTGCCAGCAGCTTTCTTGAGGAATCGGCGCAGTACTTC.

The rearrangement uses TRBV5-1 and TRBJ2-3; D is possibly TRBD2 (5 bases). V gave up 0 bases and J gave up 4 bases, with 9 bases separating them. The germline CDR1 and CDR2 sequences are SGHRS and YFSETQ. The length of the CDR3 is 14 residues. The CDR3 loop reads CASSLVGSADTQYF. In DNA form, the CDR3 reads TGCGCCAGCAGCTTGGTAGGGAGCGCAGATACGCAGTATTTT.

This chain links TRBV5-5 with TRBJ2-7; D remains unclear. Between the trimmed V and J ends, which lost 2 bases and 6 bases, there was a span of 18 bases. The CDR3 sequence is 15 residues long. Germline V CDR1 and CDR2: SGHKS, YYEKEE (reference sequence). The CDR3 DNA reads TGTGCCAGCAGCTTCACGCCGGATTATGGGCGCGAGCAGTACTTC. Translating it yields CASSFTPDYGREQYF.

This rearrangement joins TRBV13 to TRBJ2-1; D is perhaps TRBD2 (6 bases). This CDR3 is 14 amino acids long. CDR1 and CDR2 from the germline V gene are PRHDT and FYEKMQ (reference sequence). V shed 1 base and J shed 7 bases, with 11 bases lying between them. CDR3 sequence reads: CASSLVEEGNEQFF. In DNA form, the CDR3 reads TGTGCCAGCAGCTTAGTAGAGGAGGGGAATGAGCAGTTCTTC. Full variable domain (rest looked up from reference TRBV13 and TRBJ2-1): AAGVIQSPRHLIKEKRETATLKCYPIPRHDTVYWYQQGPGQDPQFLISFYEKMQSDKGSIPDRFSAQQFSDYHSELNMSSLELGDSALYFCASSLVEEGNEQFFGPGTRLTVL.

CDR3 DNA sequence: TGCGCCAGCAGCCAAGACTGGCGGGAGATCTACAATGAGCAGTTCTTC. Translating gives CASSQDWREIYNEQFF. The chain has TRBV4-3 and TRBJ2-1, with 7 bases matching TRBD2. V lost 0 bases and J lost 3; bases outside the gene matches: 5. Germline V CDR1 and CDR2: LGHNA, YSLEER. This CDR3 spans 16 amino acids.

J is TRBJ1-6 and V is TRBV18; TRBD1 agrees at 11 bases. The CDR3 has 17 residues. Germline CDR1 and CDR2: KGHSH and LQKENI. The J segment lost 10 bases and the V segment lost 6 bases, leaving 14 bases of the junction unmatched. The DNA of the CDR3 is TGTGCCAGCTCTTCCCAACCCGGGACAGGGGGTGCCTCACCCCTCCACTTT. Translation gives CASSSQPGTGGASPLHF. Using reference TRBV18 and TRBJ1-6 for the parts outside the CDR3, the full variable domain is NAGVMQNPRHLVRRRGQEARLRCSPMKGHSHVYWYRQLPEEGLKFMVYLQKENIIDESGMPKERFSAEFPKEGPSILRIQQVVRGDSAAYFCASSSQPGTGGASPLHFGNGTRLTVT.